The clone carrying this T cell receptor beta chain was seen ten or more times. Its antigen is currently unknown. This sample was included in a study of Graves' ophthalmopathy and Graves' hyperthyroidism. Study-level findings and limits: Sensitivity reached roughly 70% and specificity about 73% when the model predicted ophthalmopathy progression. Detected in blood as well were most expanded thyroid clonotypes with frequency above 0.001.

J lost 9 bases, V lost 6 bases, and 13 bases had no gene match. CDR3 length: 14 amino acids. The germline V gene encodes CDR1 LGHDT and CDR2 YNNKEL (reference sequence). Patients with other autoimmune diseases, uncontrolled infections, pregnancy or lactation were excluded. RNA served as the template for amplifying TCR beta CDR3 regions. Scientists carried out first-round RT-PCR using HTBI primers and then a second-round multiplex PCR. Using its own MiXCR run on the multiplex PCR reads, TCRdb lists one record per CDR3 protein. This table holds 200,000 to 250,000 distinct CDR3 sequences, 20% to 25% found once.

This clonotype was obtained from a woman aged 45-65 years with Graves' ophthalmopathy. The chain has TRBV3-1 and TRBJ2-7, with 8 bases aligning to TRBD1. Sequencing input: peripheral blood. CDR3 in DNA: TGTGCCAGCAGTCGGACCGGGACAGGATCGTGGCAGTACTTC. This codes for CASSRTGTGSWQYF.